This T cell receptor (beta chain) was observed in a study of blood T cell repertoires in COVID-19. Looked up from germline, CDR1 is SGHDT and CDR2 is YYEEEE. The CDR3 has 16 amino acids. After removal of 3 bases from V and 3 bases from J, the junction contained 5 bases not matched to a gene. TCRdb's copy holds only in-frame clones and misses some; the assay was immunoSEQ multiplex PCR. Seen here are about 360,000 clones, 87% observed once, and the top ten hold 1% to 1.5%. Ages ranged from about 18 to 89 years, with residence in under 25 US areas. Recovery meant two consecutive negative NP/OP PCR tests, professional clearance, or resolved symptoms.

V gene TRBV5-6 combines with J gene TRBJ2-7; 14 bases fit TRBD2. This TCR derives from a man aged 30 to 45 who had recovered from COVID-19. Sequenced: PBMCs or T cells enriched from blood (not recorded which). The CDR3 DNA reads TGTGCCAGCAGCTCCGGGACTAGCGGGGGACTCTACGAGCAGTACTTC. This codes for CASSSGTSGGLYEQYF.